This T cell receptor (beta chain) was found in a study of T cells in Graves' hyperthyroidism and ophthalmopathy. CDR1 is DFQATT and CDR2 is SNEGSKA in the germline V gene (reference sequence). V was shortened by 6 bases and J by 10 bases, with 13 bases between the two germline ends. This CDR3 is 11 amino acids long. Study-wide results and caveats: The model forecast ophthalmopathy, anticipating it by a median approximately 6.1 months before onset. Most expanded thyroid clonotypes above 0.001 recurred in blood. In simple terms, a model built on 13 V-J features told ophthalmopathy apart from stable hyperthyroidism.

Exclusions: uncontrolled infection, other autoimmune disease, pregnancy, lactation. This clonotype occurred many times. The antigen remains undetermined. Amplification yielded TCR beta CDR3 regions, with RNA transcripts as the source. Carried out on the TCR CDR3, a first-round RT-PCR used the HTBI primer set. TCRdb re-called the multiplex PCR reads with MiXCR, one entry per CDR3 protein. The sample contains some 500,000 distinct CDR3 sequences, roughly 16% of which appear only once. The receptor was derived from a woman aged 25 to 39 with Graves' ophthalmopathy. The chain links TRBV20-1 to TRBJ2-1; tentative D call: TRBD2 (5 bases). Sequenced: blood. CDR3 loop: CSAAEGTEQFF. The CDR3 region has the DNA TGCAGTGCGGCCGAGGGTACCGAGCAGTTCTTC.